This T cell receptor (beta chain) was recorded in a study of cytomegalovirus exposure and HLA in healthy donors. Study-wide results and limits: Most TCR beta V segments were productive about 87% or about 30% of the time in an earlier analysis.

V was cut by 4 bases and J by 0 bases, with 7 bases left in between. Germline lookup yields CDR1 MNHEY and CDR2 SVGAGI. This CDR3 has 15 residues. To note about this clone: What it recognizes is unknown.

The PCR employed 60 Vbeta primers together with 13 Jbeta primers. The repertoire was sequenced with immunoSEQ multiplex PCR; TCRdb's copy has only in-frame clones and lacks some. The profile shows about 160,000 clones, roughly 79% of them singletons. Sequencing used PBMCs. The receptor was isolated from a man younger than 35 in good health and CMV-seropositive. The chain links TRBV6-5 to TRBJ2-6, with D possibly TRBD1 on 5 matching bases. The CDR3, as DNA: TGTGCCAGCAGTTCAGGGTCCTCTGGGGCCAACGTCCTGACTTTC. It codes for CASSSGSSGANVLTF.